This record covers a single T cell receptor (beta chain). Measured with immunoSEQ multiplex PCR; TCRdb has only the in-frame clones, and not every one. The sample holds about 120,000 clones, around 87% seen once. Germline V gene sequence: CDR1 MGHDK, CDR2 SYGVNS. The CDR3 extends over 17 amino acids. With 1 base removed from V and 0 bases from J, the gap between germline ends came to 13 bases. This entry is derived from a study of blood T cell repertoires in COVID-19. For the study at large: From T cells, B-cell-depleted T cells, or PBMCs came the material, which was cDNA or gDNA.

Sequencing input: peripheral blood. This receptor was taken from a woman between 50 and 59 years old with acute or convalescent COVID-19. The chain uses TRBV25-1 and TRBJ1-3, with D unclear. The CDR3 spells CASSEFDFSLSGNTIYF. Written as DNA, the CDR3 is TGTGCCAGCAGTGAATTTGACTTTTCCCTCTCTGGAAACACCATATATTTT.